This TCR beta chain is drawn from a study of blood T cell repertoires in COVID-19. Study as a whole: Sample material is recorded as cDNA or gDNA derived from T cells, B-cell-depleted T cells, or PBMCs.

This clone was recorded only once. The table came from immunoSEQ multiplex PCR; TCRdb's copy has only in-frame clones and leaves some out. The sample shows around 100,000 clones, 90% to 95% of them seen only once. Looked up from germline, CDR1 is SGHVS and CDR2 is FQNEAQ. Trimming stripped 1 base from V and 4 bases from J, with 19 bases between. The CDR3 loop spans 17 amino acids. This TCR was recovered from a man aged 45-60 years with active COVID-19. This chain links TRBV7-8 with TRBJ1-2; D gene unclear. The specimen sequenced was peripheral blood. Here the CDR3 reads CASSLDPKPRDLYGYTF. CDR3 in DNA: TGTGCCAGCAGCTTAGATCCCAAGCCTAGAGACCTCTATGGCTACACCTTC. The variable domain in full, completed from reference TRBV7-8 and TRBJ1-2, reads GAGVSQSPRYKVAKRGQDVALRCDPISGHVSLFWYQQALGQGPEFLTYFQNEAQLDKSGLPSDRFFAERPEGSVSTLKIQRTQQEDSAVYLCASSLDPKPRDLYGYTFGSGTRLTVV.